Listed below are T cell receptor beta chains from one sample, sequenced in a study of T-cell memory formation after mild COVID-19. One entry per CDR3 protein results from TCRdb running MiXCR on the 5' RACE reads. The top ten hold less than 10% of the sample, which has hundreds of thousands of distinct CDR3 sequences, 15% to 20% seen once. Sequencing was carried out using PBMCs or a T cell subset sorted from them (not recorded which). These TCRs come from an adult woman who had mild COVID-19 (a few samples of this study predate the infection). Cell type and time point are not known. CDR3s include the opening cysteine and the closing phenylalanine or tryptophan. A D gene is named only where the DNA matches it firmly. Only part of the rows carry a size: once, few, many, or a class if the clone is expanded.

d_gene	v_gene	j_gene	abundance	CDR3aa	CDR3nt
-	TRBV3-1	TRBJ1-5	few	CASSQDRPGRIGRNQPQHF	TGTGCCAGCAGCCAAGATCGCCCGGGGCGAATTGGGCGCAATCAGCCCCAGCATTTT
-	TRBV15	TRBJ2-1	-	CATSRDLGYELDNEQFF	TGTGCCACCAGCAGAGATTTGGGGTATGAACTCGACAATGAGCAGTTCTTC
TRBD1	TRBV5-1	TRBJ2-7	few	CASSLGAGGGYEQYF	TGCGCCAGCAGCTTGGGGGCAGGGGGTGGCTACGAGCAGTACTTC
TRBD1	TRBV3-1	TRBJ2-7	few	CASSPQGQGGWGQYF	TGTGCCAGCAGCCCTCAGGGACAGGGAGGGTGGGGGCAGTACTTC
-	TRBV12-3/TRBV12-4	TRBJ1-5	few	CASSLEEIRDTYQPQHF	TGTGCCAGCAGTTTAGAAGAGATCCGGGACACCTATCAGCCCCAGCATTTT
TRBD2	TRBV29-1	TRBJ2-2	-	CSVFTGTSFSGELFF	TGCAGCGTTTTTACCGGGACTAGTTTCTCCGGGGAGCTGTTTTTT
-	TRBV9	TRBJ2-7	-	CASTLVGTPYEQYF	TGTGCCAGCACCCTAGTCGGGACACCCTACGAGCAGTACTTC
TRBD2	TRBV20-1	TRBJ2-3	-	CSAGLAGGGDTQYF	TGCAGTGCCGGATTAGCGGGAGGGGGGGATACGCAGTATTTT
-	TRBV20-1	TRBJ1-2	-	CSAGTGTNGYTF	TGCAGTGCGGGGACGGGGACGAACGGCTACACCTTC
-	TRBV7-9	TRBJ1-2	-	CASSEAPGRSNYGYTF	TGTGCCAGCAGCGAAGCACCCGGAAGAAGTAACTATGGCTACACCTTC
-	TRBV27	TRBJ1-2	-	CASSLNRWGMDGYTF	TGTGCCAGCAGTTTAAATCGCTGGGGGATGGATGGCTACACCTTC
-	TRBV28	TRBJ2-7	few	CASLGGGSEQYF	TGTGCCAGCTTAGGAGGGGGTAGCGAGCAGTACTTC
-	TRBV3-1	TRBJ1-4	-	CASSQDDGGRGEKLFF	TGTGCCAGCAGCCAAGATGATGGGGGGCGCGGTGAAAAACTGTTTTTT
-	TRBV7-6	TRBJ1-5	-	CASSPHRAPNQPQHF	TGTGCCAGCAGCCCACACCGGGCCCCCAATCAGCCCCAGCATTTT
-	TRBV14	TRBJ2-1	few	CASSQDLSGYTYNEQFF	TGTGCCAGCAGCCAAGATCTGAGCGGGTACACCTACAATGAGCAGTTCTTC
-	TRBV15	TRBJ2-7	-	CATSPMRDPYEQYF	TGTGCCACCAGCCCAATGCGGGACCCCTACGAGCAGTACTTC
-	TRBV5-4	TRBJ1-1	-	CASSPLGQLNTEAFF	TGTGCCAGCAGCCCTCTAGGACAGTTGAACACTGAAGCTTTCTTT
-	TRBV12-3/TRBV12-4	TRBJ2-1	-	CAILGGTYNEQFF	TGTGCCATCTTGGGGGGCACCTACAATGAGCAGTTCTTC
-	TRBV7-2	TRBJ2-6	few	CASSTRGATGANVLTF	TGTGCCAGCAGCACCCGAGGCGCGACAGGGGCCAACGTCCTGACTTTC
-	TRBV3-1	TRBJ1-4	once	CASSQGTGVRNEKLFF	TGTGCCAGCAGCCAAGGAACGGGGGTTCGTAATGAAAAACTGTTTTTT
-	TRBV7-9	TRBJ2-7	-	CASSLGIEQYF	TGTGCCAGCAGCTTAGGGATCGAGCAGTACTTC
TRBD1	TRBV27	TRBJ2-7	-	CASSRPGTGGEQYF	TGTGCCAGCAGCCGACCCGGGACAGGAGGCGAGCAGTACTTC
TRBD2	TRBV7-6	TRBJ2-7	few	CASSRGLAEAYEQYF	TGTGCCAGCAGCCGGGGACTAGCGGAGGCCTACGAGCAGTACTTC
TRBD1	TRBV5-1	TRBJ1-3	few	CASSLGTGGGNTIYF	TGCGCCAGCAGCTTGGGGACAGGAGGCGGAAACACCATATATTTT
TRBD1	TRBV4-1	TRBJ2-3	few	CASSQEGQGPTDTQYF	TGCGCCAGCAGCCAAGAGGGACAGGGACCCACAGATACGCAGTATTTT
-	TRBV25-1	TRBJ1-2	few	CASSESFTGLRWYGYTF	TGTGCCAGCAGTGAATCTTTCACGGGGCTGCGTTGGTATGGCTACACCTTC
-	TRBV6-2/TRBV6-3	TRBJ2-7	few	CASSYPGAYEQYF	TGTGCCAGCAGTTACCCCGGGGCCTACGAGCAGTACTTC
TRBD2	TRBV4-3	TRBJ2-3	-	CASSQDLGVAGGDTQYF	TGCGCCAGCAGCCAAGATCTAGGTGTAGCGGGTGGAGATACGCAGTATTTT
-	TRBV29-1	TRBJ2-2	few	CSVGENTGELFF	TGCAGCGTCGGAGAGAACACCGGGGAGCTGTTTTTT
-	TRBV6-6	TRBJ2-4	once	CASSPRAKNIQYF	TGTGCCAGCAGTCCGCGTGCCAAAAACATTCAGTACTTC
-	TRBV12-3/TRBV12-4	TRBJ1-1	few	CASSEGHGEWFTEAFF	TGTGCCAGCAGTGAGGGACATGGAGAATGGTTCACTGAAGCTTTCTTT
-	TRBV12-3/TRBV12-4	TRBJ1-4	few	CASSFQVGEKLFF	TGTGCCAGCAGTTTCCAGGTTGGGGAAAAACTGTTTTTT
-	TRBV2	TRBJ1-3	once	CASSDSRPPDF	TGTGCCAGCAGTGATAGTAGGCCACCAGATTTT
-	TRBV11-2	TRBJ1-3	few	CASRSRASSGNTIYF	TGTGCCAGCAGGTCCCGGGCGAGCTCTGGAAACACCATATATTTT
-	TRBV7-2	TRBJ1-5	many	CASSLGMSNQPQHF	TGTGCCAGCAGCTTGGGAATGAGCAATCAGCCCCAGCATTTT
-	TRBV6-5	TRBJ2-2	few	CASTVTANTGELFF	TGTGCCAGCACCGTGACAGCGAACACCGGGGAGCTGTTTTTT
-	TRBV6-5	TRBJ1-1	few	CASRQGSSNTEAFF	TGTGCCAGCAGGCAGGGATCGAGTAACACTGAAGCTTTCTTT
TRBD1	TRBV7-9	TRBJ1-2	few	CASSSDRAPNGYTF	TGTGCCAGCAGTTCCGACAGGGCGCCGAATGGCTACACCTTC
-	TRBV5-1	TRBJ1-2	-	CASRRFGGSDGYTF	TGCGCCAGCAGGAGGTTCGGGGGATCGGATGGCTACACCTTC
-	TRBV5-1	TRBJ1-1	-	CASSAAGGTEAFF	TGCGCCAGCAGTGCCGCTGGGGGCACTGAAGCTTTCTTT